The 28 T cell receptor beta chains listed next were all sequenced from one sample in a study of blood T cell repertoires in COVID-19. Measured with immunoSEQ multiplex PCR; TCRdb has only the in-frame clones, and not every one. In the table there are around 160,000 clones, about 84% of which are singletons. The material sequenced was peripheral blood. These receptors were taken from a man aged 55 to 70 with active or convalescent COVID-19.

The V call is TRBV28, the J call TRBJ1-2; 9 nucleotides align to TRBD1. The CDR3 totals 16 residues. V lost 5 bases, J lost 0 bases, and 7 bases stayed unmatched. Germline V gene data show CDR1 as MDHEN and CDR2 as SYDVKM. The CDR3 DNA follows: TGTGCCAGCAGTACAGGGGGCCGCTTTTCTAACTATGGCTACACCTTC. It is translated as CASSTGGRFSNYGYTF.

V is TRBV4-3 and J is TRBJ2-3; 7 nucleotides agree with TRBD2. After removal of 0 bases from V and 5 bases from J, the junction contained 14 bases not matched to a gene. CDR3 size: 18 residues. Germline CDR1 and CDR2: LGHNA and YSLEER. The CDR3 DNA sequence: TGCGCCAGCAGCCAAGATCATGGTTTCGCGGGAGTAATAGATACGCAGTATTTT. This encodes CASSQDHGFAGVIDTQYF.

This chain links TRBV10-3 with TRBJ2-5; D is unclear. The CDR3 consists of 14 residues. The V gene's germline CDR1 is ENHRY and CDR2 SYGVKD. Trimming took 6 bases from V and 2 from J, leaving 13 bases between them. The CDR3 loop reads CAIRPPGSQETQYF. The CDR3 region has the DNA TGTGCCATCAGGCCCCCTGGCAGTCAAGAGACCCAGTACTTC.

The chain carries TRBV28 and TRBJ1-1; 7 bases align to TRBD1. With 8 bases clipped from V and 2 bases from J, the junction kept 5 bases outside the gene matches. The germline gives CDR1 MDHEN, CDR2 SYDVKM. CDR3 length: 13 residues. The CDR3 DNA sequence: TGTGCCAGCCTCGAAGGGGGCAACACTGAAGCTTTCTTT. Protein product: CASLEGGNTEAFF.

The chain employs TRBV3-1 (or the pseudogene TRBV3-2) and TRBJ2-7, with 7 bases fitting TRBD2. J was trimmed by 3 bases and V by 0 bases; bases with no gene match: 11. Germline lookup yields CDR1 LGHDT and CDR2 YNNKEL (reference sequence). The length of the CDR3 is 17 residues. The CDR3 loop reads CASSQEGRTSRLYEQYF. The CDR3 DNA reads as TGTGCCAGCAGCCAAGAGGGCCGGACTAGTCGGCTCTACGAGCAGTACTTC.

V is TRBV12-3 or TRBV12-4 and J is TRBJ1-2, with no clear D. V was clipped by 5 bases and J by 2 bases, with 9 bases between them. The CDR3 length is 13 residues. The CDR3 coding sequence is TGTGCCAGCAGTGCCAGGAGGAACTATGGCTACACCTTC. Protein: CASSARRNYGYTF.

The chain carries TRBV10-3 and TRBJ2-7; perhaps TRBD2 as D (9 bases). The ends were cut back, 6 bases at V and 6 bases at J, with 30 bases in the middle. The germline gives CDR1 ENHRY, CDR2 SYGVKD. The CDR3 has 18 residues. The CDR3: CAIRLTGGEAGGSGEQYF. The DNA of the CDR3 is TGTGCCATCAGGCTTACAGGGGGGGAAGCGGGAGGATCCGGCGAGCAGTACTTC.

The chain has TRBV6-5 and TRBJ1-1, with TRBD1 matching 8 bases. This CDR3 contains 16 residues. The junction had 4 bases not matched to a gene; V was cut back by 1 base and J by 0 bases. The V gene's germline CDR1 is MNHEY and CDR2 SVGAGI. CDR3 sequence (DNA): TGTGCCAGCAGTTACTACAGGGGGGGCATGAACACTGAAGCTTTCTTT. Encoded protein: CASSYYRGGMNTEAFF.

The chain uses TRBV6-5 and TRBJ1-1; 9 bases align to TRBD1. Germline-derived CDR1 and CDR2 are MNHEY and SVGAGI. The CDR3 runs to 14 residues. J lost 6 bases, V lost 6 bases, and 8 bases had no gene match. The CDR3, as DNA: TGTGCCAGCAGGGGAACAGGGGGCTTGGCTGAAGCTTTCTTT. Its protein product is CASRGTGGLAEAFF.

The chain couples TRBV18 to TRBJ2-3, with D perhaps TRBD2 (5 bases). V was trimmed by 6 bases and J by 1 base, leaving 14 bases between them. The germline CDR1 and CDR2 sequences are KGHSH and LQKENI. The CDR3 runs to 15 residues. For the CDR3, the DNA is TGTGCCAGCTCCCCCAATGCGGGTCGCACAGATACGCAGTATTTT. It specifies CASSPNAGRTDTQYF.

The V gene is TRBV2, the J gene TRBJ1-1; D remains unclear. V was cut by 7 bases and J by 2 bases, with 8 bases left in between. CDR1 and CDR2 from the germline V gene are SNHLY and FYNNEI. There are 12 residues in the CDR3. CDR3 sequence (DNA): TGTGCCAGCACCCTGGCTAACACTGAAGCTTTCTTT. It specifies CASTLANTEAFF.

The genes are TRBV28 and TRBJ1-3, with D perhaps matching TRBD1 (6 bases). V lost 5 bases, J lost 3 bases, and 14 bases lay in between. In germline, CDR1 is MDHEN, CDR2 SYDVKM. The CDR3 length is 15 residues. The CDR3 DNA is TGTGCCAGCAGTCCAGTAAACAGGGTTGGAAACACCATATATTTT. Translated, it gives CASSPVNRVGNTIYF.

This clone is a singleton in its sample. The chain carries TRBV7-9 and TRBJ2-3; tentative D call: TRBD1 (5 bases). Germline V gives CDR1 SEHNR, CDR2 FQNEAQ (reference sequence). The CDR3 has 16 residues. Trimming took 5 bases from V and 2 from J, leaving 17 bases between them. Here the CDR3 reads CASSQPRTSLTDTQYF. As DNA, the CDR3 is TGTGCCAGCAGCCAACCCCGGACATCTCTCACAGATACGCAGTATTTT.

This sequence joins TRBV5-1 and TRBJ2-1, with TRBD2 matching 8 bases. The CDR3 has 15 residues. V was pared by 1 base and J by 7 bases, with 7 bases of the junction left unmatched. Looked up from germline, CDR1 is SGHRS and CDR2 is YFSETQ. The CDR3 region has the DNA TGCGCCAGCAGCTTGAGCAGCGGGAGTAGAAATGAGCAGTTCTTC. This gives the protein CASSLSSGSRNEQFF.

This clone showed up just a few times. The chain links TRBV5-4 to TRBJ2-1, with D possibly TRBD1 on 6 matching bases. Looked up from germline, CDR1 is SGHNT and CDR2 is YYREEE (reference sequence). This CDR3 contains 16 residues. The V end lost 4 bases, the J end lost 0 bases, and 14 bases lay between the germline ends. CDR3 loop: CASSPLGALSYNEQFF. CDR3 bases: TGTGCCAGCAGCCCCCTGGGGGCCCTCTCCTACAATGAGCAGTTCTTC. The whole variable domain, remainder taken from reference TRBV5-4 and TRBJ2-1, is ETGVTQSPTHLIKTRGQQVTLRCSSQSGHNTVSWYQQALGQGPQFIFQYYREEENGRGNFPPRFSGLQFPNYSSELNVNALELDDSALYLCASSPLGALSYNEQFFGPGTRLTVL.

The V call is TRBV27, the J call TRBJ1-5; 7 bases map to TRBD1. The germline gives CDR1 MNHEY, CDR2 SMNVEV (reference sequence). This CDR3 spans 15 amino acids. V trimming: 5 bases; J trimming: 0 bases; junction bases outside the gene matches: 4. CDR3 DNA sequence: TGTGCCAGCAGTGTAGGGACAGATAGCAATCAGCCCCAGCATTTT. Translating it yields CASSVGTDSNQPQHF.

V gene TRBV12-3 or TRBV12-4 combines with J gene TRBJ2-7, with D possibly TRBD1 on 6 matching bases. Trimming stripped 5 bases from V and 6 bases from J, with 11 bases between. This CDR3 has 12 residues. The CDR3 bases are TGTGCCAGCAGTCTACAGGGTTTCGAGCAGTACTTC. Its protein is CASSLQGFEQYF.

The chain recombines TRBV7-2 with TRBJ1-1; unclear D gene. Trimming pared 4 bases from V and 5 bases from J, leaving 17 bases between. The CDR3 is 15 residues long. The germline gives CDR1 SGHTA, CDR2 FQGNSA. The CDR3 DNA reads as TGTGCCAGCAGCTCGTTTGGGGTCGGAGGGACTGAAGCTTTCTTT. Its translation: CASSSFGVGGTEAFF.

V usage is TRBV29-1 and J usage is TRBJ1-1; D might be TRBD1 (6 bases). This CDR3 has 10 residues. The germline V and J ends were trimmed by 7 bases and 7 bases, with 10 bases remaining between them. The V gene's germline CDR1 is SQVTM and CDR2 ANQGSEA. The chain's CDR3 is CSAGDIEAFF. The DNA of the CDR3 is TGCAGCGCCGGGGACATTGAAGCTTTCTTT.

The J gene is TRBJ2-3, the V gene TRBV24-1, with 13 bases identical to TRBD2. CDR1 and CDR2 from the germline V gene are KGHDR and SFDVKD. The trim removed 3 bases at V and 14 bases at J, leaving 7 bases unmatched. CDR3 length equals 14 residues. The CDR3 sequence: CATSDGLAGAGRYF. CDR3 sequence (DNA): TGTGCCACCAGTGATGGACTAGCGGGGGCGGGGAGGTATTTT.

This rearrangement joins TRBV27 to TRBJ2-7; 8 bases are a match to TRBD2. Germline V CDR1 and CDR2: MNHEY, SMNVEV (reference sequence). The CDR3 is 17 residues long. Trimming at V came to 5 bases and at J to 0 bases, leaving 12 bases not matched to a gene. Here the CDR3 DNA reads TGTGCCAGCAGTGCTGAGTGGGGGCGGGAGGTCTCCTACGAGCAGTACTTC. As protein: CASSAEWGREVSYEQYF.

The genes are TRBV4-1 and TRBJ2-1; 9 nucleotides match TRBD2. CDR3 length: 16 amino acids. Germline V CDR1 and CDR2: MGHRA, YSYEKL. The trim removed 1 base at V and 4 bases at J, leaving 5 bases unmatched. CDR3 sequence (DNA): TGCGCCAGCAGCCAAGCCCTAGCGGGATTTTACAATGAGCAGTTCTTC. Protein: CASSQALAGFYNEQFF.

This clone was seen ten or more times. The chain employs TRBV24-1 and TRBJ2-1; D is possibly TRBD2 (6 bases). This CDR3 is built from 17 residues. The germline CDR1 and CDR2 sequences are KGHDR and SFDVKD. V was shortened by 1 base and J by 7 bases, with 19 bases between the two germline ends. CDR3 in amino acids: CATSDLDGEVPGNEQFF. DNA for the CDR3: TGTGCCACCAGTGATTTAGATGGGGAGGTCCCGGGGAATGAGCAGTTCTTC.

The gene calls are TRBV7-2 and TRBJ1-1; 9 nucleotides match TRBD1. The CDR3 has 17 residues. Germline lookup yields CDR1 SGHTA and CDR2 FQGNSA. V was pared by 5 bases and J by 0 bases, with 10 bases of the junction left unmatched. The CDR3 reads CASSPGTGPKMNTEAFF. In nucleotides, the CDR3 is TGTGCCAGCAGCCCGGGGACAGGGCCTAAAATGAACACTGAAGCTTTCTTT.

This clone came up a few times. The chain combines TRBV19 with TRBJ1-1, with D unclear. V was pared by 5 bases and J by 1 base, with 8 bases between. The CDR3 loop spans 13 amino acids. Germline V gene lookup returns CDR1 LNHDA and CDR2 SQIVND (reference sequence). CDR3 amino acids: CASSFTSNTEAFF. The DNA of the CDR3 is TGTGCCAGTAGTTTTACATCGAACACTGAAGCTTTCTTT.

The V and J genes are TRBV15 and TRBJ1-1, with TRBD1 matching 9 bases. Germline CDR1 LNHNV, CDR2 YYDKDF (reference sequence). This CDR3 is 15 amino acids long. V shed 3 bases, J shed 2 bases, and the junction held 4 bases outside the gene matches. The CDR3 DNA reads as TGTGCCACCAGCAGTCCGGGACAGGGAAACACTGAAGCTTTCTTT. This codes for CATSSPGQGNTEAFF.

The chain joins TRBV7-2 to TRBJ2-1, with D possibly TRBD2 on 5 matching bases. Germline CDR1 and CDR2: SGHTA and FQGNSA. Trimming took off 1 base at V and 8 bases at J, with 12 bases between the two ends. The CDR3 is 14 amino acids. CDR3 nucleotide sequence: TGTGCCAGCAGCTTAGGGTCGAGGGTGGATGAGCAGTTCTTC. Translation: CASSLGSRVDEQFF.

This clone showed up just a few times. The genes are TRBV12-3 or TRBV12-4 and TRBJ2-3, with D possibly matching TRBD1 (5 bases). This CDR3 is built from 13 residues. V was shortened by 7 bases and J by 1 base, with 9 bases between the two germline ends. This chain's CDR3 is CASNQQGTDTQYF. In DNA, the CDR3 is TGTGCCAGCAATCAACAGGGCACAGATACGCAGTATTTT.